This T cell receptor beta chain stems from a study of response to subunit inactivated influenza vaccine (dated by TCRdb to between 2018 and 2020). About the investigation overall: To follow how T cells responded to a trivalent subunit inactivated influenza vaccine, the researchers relied on deep quantitative profiling of the T cell receptor repertoire. The paper as a whole reports these results and caveats: It was suggested by the authors that each seasonal influenza vaccination may recruit only a limited number of new T cells.

Ends trimmed: V by 4 bases, J by 2 bases; bases unmatched to a gene: 4. The CDR3 measures 14 amino acids from cysteine to phenylalanine. CDR3 DNA only is kept here, 42 bases in frame from base 1. CDR1 and CDR2, per the germline V gene, are SQVTM and ANQGSEA. At least ten counts were recorded for this clonotype. Its antigen target is currently unknown. Base qualities were left out, and no much larger clone turns up one base away. Libraries came from RT-PCR. Sequencing took place on an Illumina HiSeq 2500. The public reads were reprocessed in TCRdb via fastp at Q25 and MiXCR, keeping in-frame beta chains. Every entry covers one CDR3 protein and lists the most common genes and DNA from its rows. The sample yields 500,000 to 550,000 distinct CDR3 sequences; roughly a quarter were counted once. The ten largest clones take up roughly 2.8% of the sample. These same records also appear under a second study, on T cells expressing NK-cell markers. As noted in the second study: TCR beta cDNA libraries were prepared using 5'RACE template switching, which introduced a universal primer site and unique molecular identifiers. Three sorted T-cell subsets (CD3+CD56+NKG2C+, CD3+CD56+NKG2C- and CD3+CD56-NKG2C+) from fewer than 10 donors had their TCR beta-chain repertoires profiled. Seven of the eight sequenced donors were HCMV-seropositive and one was HCMV-seronegative. In several experiments an anti-gammadeltaTCR antibody was added to restrict sorting to alphabetaTCR-expressing T cells. In several donors, the dominant CD3+CD56+NKG2C+ clonotypes ranked among the top 10 CD8+ clonotypes, making up roughly 1.0-7.0% of CD8+ T cells. Those dominant clonotypes were again the most abundant among CD3+CD56-NKG2C+ cells in a handful of donors, at roughly 28.3-60.1%. It remained unclear whether the expanded NKG2C-expressing T cell clones were specific for HCMV antigens. Randomly selected healthy volunteers, three men and five women, were used as the eight sequenced donors. A commercial ELISA kit detecting HCMV-specific IgG in serum was used to determine HCMV serostatus. Peripheral blood mononuclear cells were isolated from blood by Ficoll density gradient centrifugation. Magnetic immunoseparation with Miltenyi isolation kits was used to isolate CD4+ and CD8+ T cells from PBMC. Priming for cDNA synthesis came from the TCR beta constant segment, and two successive PCR amplification steps followed. Illumina HiSeq 2000/2500, MiSeq or NextSeq was used to sequence libraries as 2 x 150 bp reads. Reads were demultiplexed and grouped by UMI with MIGEC, and clonotypes were assembled and quantified with MiTCR. To exclude erroneous sequences, only TCR cDNA sequences supported by at least two reads were retained. The tcR package was used for downstream repertoire analysis, with clonotypes matched between fractions based on CDR3 nucleotide sequence plus V segment. Antigen specificity was annotated against VDJdb with VDJmatch, allowing one amino acid substitution in CDR3.

This receptor was taken from a man aged 50-59 years who received an inactivated influenza vaccine. Donor details come from another sample of the same person, matched by shared clones. The chain employs TRBV29-1 and TRBJ2-1; TRBD2 matches 8 bases in the middle. The sequencing used CD4+ T cells sorted from PBMCs, collected 12 days after vaccination. The CDR3 amino acid sequence is: CSVGPGGPYNEQFF. Read as DNA, the sequence is TGCAGCGTTGGTCCGGGAGGGCCCTACAATGAGCAGTTCTTC.